This T cell receptor (beta chain) was documented in a study of human T cells and chemical hapten exposure. In the study overall: TCR yields differed between samples (mainly from small differences in pooled library volume). Study results and caveats: Sensitization with DPC brought no change to TCRs above 1 in 1000 in frequency.

This clonotype was seen repeatedly, ten times or more. Its antigen is as yet unknown. The library labeled individual cDNA molecules by adding unique molecular identifiers to them. TCRdb fed the RACE reads into MiXCR, producing one record per CDR3 protein. The profile covers 95,000 to 150,000 distinct CDR3 sequences, with about 11% appearing a single time and 2% to 2.5% taken by the ten largest. V was shortened by 0 bases and J by 0 bases, with 11 bases between the two germline ends. Germline V gene sequence: CDR1 DFQATT, CDR2 SNEGSKA (reference sequence). The CDR3 covers 15 residues. Time point indicated: patch test 3, about 24 weeks after DPC sensitization. Treatment indicated: therapeutic diphenylcyclopropenone sensitization with weekly scalp DPC.

The J gene is TRBJ2-5, the V gene TRBV20-1; D is perhaps TRBD1 (5 bases). This TCR came from a woman between 45 and 65 years old with alopecia areata. Some clones in this sample may be carry-over from other donors' samples. Sequences were derived from whole blood, sampled in connection with sensitization to the hapten diphenylcyclopropenone (DPC). As DNA, the CDR3 is TGCAGTGCTAGAGATCGAAGGGGAAACCAAGAGACCCAGTACTTC. This encodes CSARDRRGNQETQYF.